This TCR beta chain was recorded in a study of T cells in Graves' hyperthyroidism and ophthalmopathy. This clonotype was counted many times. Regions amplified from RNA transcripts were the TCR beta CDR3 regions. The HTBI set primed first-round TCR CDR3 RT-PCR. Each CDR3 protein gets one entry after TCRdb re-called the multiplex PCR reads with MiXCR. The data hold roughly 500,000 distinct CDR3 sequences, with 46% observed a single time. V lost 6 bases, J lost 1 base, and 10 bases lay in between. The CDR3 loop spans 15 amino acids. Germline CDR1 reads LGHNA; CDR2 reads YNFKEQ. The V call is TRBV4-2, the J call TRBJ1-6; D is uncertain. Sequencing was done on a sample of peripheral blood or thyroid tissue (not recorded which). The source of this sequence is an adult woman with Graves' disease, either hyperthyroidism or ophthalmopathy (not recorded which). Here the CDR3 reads CASSGMRSYNSPLHF. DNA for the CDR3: TGTGCCAGCAGTGGGATGAGGTCCTATAATTCACCCCTCCACTTT.